The present T cell receptor beta chain was sequenced within a study of blood T cells in healthy people across ages. Remarks on this clonotype: As yet, its antigen is unknown.

Study conclusions and caveats: What prevented conclusive comparison of naive and antigen-experienced cells was that PBMCs were unsorted. Estimated diversity across one million T cells was deemed an underestimate.

A second PCR, run for roughly 7 to 12 cycles, used a sample-barcoded 5' primer plus a J-beta primer mix. TCRdb reprocessed the 5' RACE reads via MiXCR and lists one record per CDR3 protein. The repertoire consists of under 850,000 distinct CDR3 sequences, with roughly 35% occurring once and the leading ten covering over 10%. Trimming cost V 3 bases and J 4 bases, with 15 bases left between them. The CDR3 contains 16 residues. Germline-derived CDR1 and CDR2 are SEHNR and FQNEAQ (reference sequence). This TCR was sampled from a man aged 18 to 30 in good health. Sequencing input: blood. This chain joins TRBV7-9 and TRBJ1-4; tentatively, D is TRBD1 (5 bases). The CDR3 nucleotides are TGTGCCAGCAGCTTTTGGGGCAACTTGGATAATGAAAAACTGTTTTTT. It yields the protein CASSFWGNLDNEKLFF.